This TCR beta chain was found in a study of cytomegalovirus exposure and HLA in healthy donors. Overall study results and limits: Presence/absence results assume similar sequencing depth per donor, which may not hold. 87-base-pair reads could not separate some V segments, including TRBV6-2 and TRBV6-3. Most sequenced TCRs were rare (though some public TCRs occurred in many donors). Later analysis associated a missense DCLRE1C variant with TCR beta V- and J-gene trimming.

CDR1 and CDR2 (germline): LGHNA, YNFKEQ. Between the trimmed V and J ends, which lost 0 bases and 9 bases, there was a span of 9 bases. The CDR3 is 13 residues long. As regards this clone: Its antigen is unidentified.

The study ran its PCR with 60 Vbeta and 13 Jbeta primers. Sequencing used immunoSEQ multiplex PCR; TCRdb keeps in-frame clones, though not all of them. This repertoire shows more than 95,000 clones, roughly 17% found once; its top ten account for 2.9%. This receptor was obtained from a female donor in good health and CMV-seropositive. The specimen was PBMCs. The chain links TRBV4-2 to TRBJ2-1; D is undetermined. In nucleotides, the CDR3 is TGTGCCAGCAGCCAAGATCCCCGCGGTGAGCAGTTCTTC. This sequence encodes CASSQDPRGEQFF.